One TCR beta chain is described in this entry. The sample is drawn from a study of T cells in tumors after PD-1 blockade. Only in-frame clones appear in the TCRdb table, and some are missing; sequencing was by immunoSEQ multiplex PCR. This sample carries more than 6,500 clones, approximately 70% of them seen once, and the ten largest clones take approximately 8.7%. Trimming removed 1 base from V and 8 bases from J, with 15 bases in between. The germline CDR1 and CDR2 sequences are SGHTA and FQGNSA. The CDR3 runs to 15 residues. Before and after PD-1 blockade, biopsies were collected from the same primary tumor site.

Material: tumor tissue, obtained after anti-PD-1 treatment. V usage is TRBV7-2 and J usage is TRBJ2-1, with a possible D match to TRBD2 (5 bases). This receptor was taken from a human donor with basal cell carcinoma. CDR3 region: CASSLVVLAIDEQFF. The CDR3 nucleotides are TGTGCCAGCAGCTTAGTTGTTTTAGCGATCGATGAGCAGTTCTTC. The variable domain in full, with the rest retrieved from reference TRBV7-2 and TRBJ2-1, is GAGVSQSPSNKVTEKGKDVELRCDPISGHTALYWYRQSLGQGLEFLIYFQGNSAPDKSGLPSDRFSAERTGGSVSTLTIQRTQQEDSAVYLCASSLVVLAIDEQFFGPGTRLTVL.